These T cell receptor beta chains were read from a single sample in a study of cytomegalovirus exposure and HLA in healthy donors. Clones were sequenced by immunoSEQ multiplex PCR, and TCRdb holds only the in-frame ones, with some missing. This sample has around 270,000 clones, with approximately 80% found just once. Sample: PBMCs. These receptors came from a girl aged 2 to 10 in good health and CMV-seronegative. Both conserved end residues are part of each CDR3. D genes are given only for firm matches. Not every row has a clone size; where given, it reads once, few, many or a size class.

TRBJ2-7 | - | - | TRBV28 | CASSTSGSRSYEQYF | TGTGCCAGCAGTACGAGTGGTTCTAGGTCCTACGAGCAGTACTTC
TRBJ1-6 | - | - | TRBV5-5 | CASSLGLVAYNSPLHF | TGTGCCAGCAGCTTGGGTCTCGTAGCGTATAATTCACCCCTCCACTTT
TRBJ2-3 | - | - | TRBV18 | CASSRLATQYF | TGTGCCAGCTCACGGTTGGCTACGCAGTATTTT
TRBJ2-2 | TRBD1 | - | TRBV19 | CASSIGQGAGELFF | TGTGCCAGTAGTATCGGGCAGGGGGCCGGGGAGCTGTTTTTT
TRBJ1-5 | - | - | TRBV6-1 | CASGGRGNQPQHF | TGTGCCAGCGGGGGGAGAGGCAATCAGCCCCAGCATTTT
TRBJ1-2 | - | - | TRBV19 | CASSIDRWRDGYTF | TGTGCCAGTAGTATAGATCGGTGGAGAGATGGCTACACCTTC
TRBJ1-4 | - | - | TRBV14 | CASSWIAGEKLFF | TGTGCCAGCAGCTGGATTGCGGGTGAAAAACTGTTTTTT
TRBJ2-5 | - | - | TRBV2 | CASTGAKGETQYF | TGTGCCAGCACTGGGGCAAAGGGAGAGACCCAGTACTTC
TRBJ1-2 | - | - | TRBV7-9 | CASSPRGGINYGYTF | TGTGCCAGCAGCCCGAGGGGGGGCATCAACTATGGCTACACCTTC
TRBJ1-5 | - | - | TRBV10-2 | CASIGSSRLSNQPQHF | TGCGCCAGCATAGGATCGTCACGACTGAGCAATCAGCCCCAGCATTTT
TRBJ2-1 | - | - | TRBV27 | CASSLSPGQMNEQFF | TGTGCCAGCAGTTTATCCCCGGGACAAATGAATGAGCAGTTCTTC
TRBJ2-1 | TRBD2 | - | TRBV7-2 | CASSKGLAGNNEQFF | TGTGCCAGCAGCAAGGGACTAGCGGGGAACAATGAGCAGTTCTTC
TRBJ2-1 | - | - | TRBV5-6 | CASSPPLGVLDEQFF | TGTGCCAGCAGCCCTCCCCTAGGGGTTTTGGATGAGCAGTTCTTC
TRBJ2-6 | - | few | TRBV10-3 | CAISGGHSGANVLTF | TGTGCCATCAGTGGGGGACACTCTGGGGCCAACGTCCTGACTTTC
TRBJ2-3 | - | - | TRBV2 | CAGSGGLYTDTQYF | TGTGCCGGGTCCGGTGGACTATACACAGATACGCAGTATTTT
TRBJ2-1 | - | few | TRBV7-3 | CASSLPPFNEQFF | TGTGCCAGCAGCTTACCTCCGTTTAATGAGCAGTTCTTC
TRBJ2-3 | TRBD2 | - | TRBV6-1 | CASRRLAGTTDTQYF | TGTGCCAGCAGGCGTCTAGCGGGCACCACAGATACGCAGTATTTT
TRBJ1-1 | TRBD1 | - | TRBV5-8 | CASSLSGQGNTEAFF | TGTGCCAGCAGCTTGTCTGGACAGGGGAACACTGAAGCTTTCTTT
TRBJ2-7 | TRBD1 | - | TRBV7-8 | CASSLVRGPYEQYF | TGTGCCAGCAGCTTAGTCAGGGGGCCCTACGAGCAGTACTTC
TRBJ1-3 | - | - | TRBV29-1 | CSVVYSGNTIYF | TGCAGCGTTGTTTACTCTGGAAACACCATATATTTT
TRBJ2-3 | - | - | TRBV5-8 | CASSLTGHTSTDTQYF | TGTGCCAGCAGCTTGACGGGACACACGAGCACAGATACGCAGTATTTT
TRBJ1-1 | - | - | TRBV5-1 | CASSLGGGVSEAFF | TGCGCCAGCAGCTTGGGGGGGGGTGTGTCTGAAGCTTTCTTT
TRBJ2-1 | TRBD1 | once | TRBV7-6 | CASSLGRGLGNEQFF | TGTGCCAGCAGCTTAGGTAGGGGGCTAGGTAATGAGCAGTTCTTC
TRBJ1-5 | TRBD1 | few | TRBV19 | CASTPRRDRTYQPQHF | TGTGCCAGTACCCCGAGGAGGGACAGGACATATCAGCCCCAGCATTTT